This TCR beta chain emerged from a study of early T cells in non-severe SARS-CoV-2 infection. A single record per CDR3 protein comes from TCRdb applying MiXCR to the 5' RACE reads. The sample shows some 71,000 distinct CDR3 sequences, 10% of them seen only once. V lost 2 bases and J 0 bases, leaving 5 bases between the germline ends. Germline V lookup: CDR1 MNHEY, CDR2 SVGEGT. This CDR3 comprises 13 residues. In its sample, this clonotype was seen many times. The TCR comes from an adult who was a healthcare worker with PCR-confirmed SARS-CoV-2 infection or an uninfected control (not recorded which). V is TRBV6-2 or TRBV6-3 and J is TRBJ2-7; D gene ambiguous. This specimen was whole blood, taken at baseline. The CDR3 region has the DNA TGTGCCAGCAGTTACGGGGTCTCCTACGAGCAGTACTTC. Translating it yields CASSYGVSYEQYF.